This T cell receptor (beta chain) was identified during a study of blood T cell repertoires in COVID-19 (TCRdb year 2020). Describing the broader study: Collaborator samples came from the United States, Italy and Spain and covered acute and convalescent phases of COVID-19. The prospective study material was composed of cDNA or gDNA derived from T cells, B-cell-depleted T cells, or PBMCs. Deeply sampled blood TCRbeta repertoires from subjects exposed to, actively infected with, or recovered from COVID-19 were included in the dataset. The repertoires were released in a freely available public database intended as a resource for research on the immune response to SARS-CoV-2. The samples were drawn from the first 160 participants of the ongoing ImmuneRACE study and from over a thousand subjects provided by 6 global collaborators. A de-identified subject ID, COVID-19 status, age in years and sex were almost always included in the sample metadata. HLA class I and class II types, where available, came from metadata supplied by the sample provider rather than from assay-based typing.

This clone has only a few counts. Its antigen is currently not known. No quality values exist for individual bases; no much larger clone is one base distant. Whole blood was collected in K2EDTA tubes by collaborating institutions according to the institutions' own protocols. Collaborator samples were shipped for TCRbeta analysis as frozen whole blood, isolated PBMCs, or DNA extracted from either sample type. V is cut back by 1 base and J by 4 bases, with 5 bases in the junction unmatched. The germline V gene (reference sequence) gives CDR1 as LNHNV and CDR2 as YYDKDF. The CDR3 holds 16 amino acids from the cysteine to the phenylalanine. The only DNA kept is the CDR3, 48 bases in frame from the first base. On the study overall, not on this receptor specifically: Clinical and demographic metadata were provided uncurated, with the amount varying by source and participant.

TCRbeta CDR3 regions were amplified from genomic DNA using the immunoSEQ Assay, a bias-controlled multiplex PCR. Per the authors' processing: The number of nucleated cells in each sample was estimated from the amplification of reference gene primers within the assay. Sequence reads were collapsed and filtered to measure the absolute abundance of every unique TCRbeta CDR3 rearrangement. For each sample, productive Simpson clonality was calculated by taking the square root of Simpson's diversity index across productive rearrangements. The table comes from immuneACCESS by way of TCRdb, which keeps in-frame sequences with V and J called. Part of the clones is missing from these tables; in studies checked, under half for an unresolved V gene and the rest for unknown reasons. The D gene and trimming were derived from the DNA, and the V and J assignments and clone size from that table. The sample table shows fewer than 85,000 clones, and 65% to 80% are seen once. The ten largest clones take up more than 20% of the sample.

The sequence came from a man in his fifties or sixties with active or convalescent COVID-19. The V gene is TRBV15 and the J gene is TRBJ1-5; 9 junctional bases match TRBD1. Sequenced sample: peripheral blood. The DNA sequence is TGTGCCACCAGCAGAGGAACCGGGACAGGGAATCAGCCCCAGCATTTT. Translated, it reads CATSRGTGTGNQPQHF.